This T cell receptor beta chain was retrieved from a study of blood T cell repertoires in COVID-19. Participants were aged about 18 to 100 years, lived in 20 to 25 US areas, and enrolled virtually. Cohort allocation depended upon clinical history that participants reported. Germline V gene lookup returns CDR1 SGHRS and CDR2 YFSETQ. The CDR3 is made up of 14 amino acids. The germline V and J ends were trimmed by 4 bases and 7 bases, with 14 bases remaining between them. There are a few counts of this clone. Libraries were prepared by immunoSEQ multiplex PCR; TCRdb keeps only in-frame clonotypes and omits some of them. The profile shows about 330,000 clones, over 80% of them singletons.

The sample was PBMCs or T cells enriched from blood (not recorded which). The clonotype comes from a young man who had recovered from COVID-19. The chain couples TRBV5-1 to TRBJ2-2; D is possibly TRBD1 (6 bases). CDR3 sequence: CASSPEPGVGELFF. The CDR3 DNA reads TGCGCCAGCAGCCCCGAACCAGGGGTCGGGGAGCTGTTTTTT.